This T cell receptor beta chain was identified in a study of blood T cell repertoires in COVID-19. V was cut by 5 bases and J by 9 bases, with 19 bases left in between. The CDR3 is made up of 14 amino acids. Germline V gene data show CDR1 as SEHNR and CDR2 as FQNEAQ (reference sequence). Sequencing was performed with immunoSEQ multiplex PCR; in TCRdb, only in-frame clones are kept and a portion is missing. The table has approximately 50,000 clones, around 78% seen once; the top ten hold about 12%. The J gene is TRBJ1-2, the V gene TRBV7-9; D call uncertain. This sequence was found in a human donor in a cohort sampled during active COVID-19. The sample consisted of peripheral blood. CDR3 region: CASSQPEAQPSYTF. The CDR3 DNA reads TGTGCCAGCAGCCAACCTGAGGCCCAACCCAGCTACACCTTC.